This is a list of T cell receptor beta chains from one sample in a study of blood T cell repertoires in COVID-19. Some clones are missing from TCRdb's copy, which holds only in-frame ones; the method was immunoSEQ multiplex PCR. This repertoire shows roughly 140,000 clones, 75% to 85% found once; its top ten account for approximately 9.7%. The specimen sequenced was peripheral blood. These receptors were taken from a woman in her forties or fifties with acute or convalescent COVID-19. Each CDR3 is given with its conserved first and last residue. A D gene is named only where the DNA matches it firmly. Expanded clones are given a class, and other clones once, few, many or no size at all.

V	length	J	size	D	DNA	CDR3
TRBV5-1	16	TRBJ2-5	.	.	TGCGCCAGCAGCTTCGGCCGTCGGGGGGCGGATGAGACCCAGTACTTC	CASSFGRRGADETQYF
TRBV2	16	TRBJ1-5	.	.	TGTGCCAGCAGTGAAGACCGGGTAATAGGCAATCAGCCCCAGCATTTT	CASSEDRVIGNQPQHF
TRBV7-9	14	TRBJ2-5	.	.	TGTGCCAGCAGCTCAAGCGGTTACCAAGAGACCCAGTACTTC	CASSSSGYQETQYF
TRBV3-1/TRBV3-2	15	TRBJ1-5	.	TRBD1	TGTGCCAGCAGCCAAGGACAGGGGGCCGGGCAGCCCCAGCATTTT	CASSQGQGAGQPQHF
TRBV6-5	15	TRBJ1-2	.	.	TGTGCCAGCAGTTACTCGAGAGGTAGTAACTATGGCTACACCTTC	CASSYSRGSNYGYTF
TRBV6-5	14	TRBJ2-1	.	.	TGTGCCAGCAGTTTCGGACAGAACTACAATGAGCAGTTCTTC	CASSFGQNYNEQFF
TRBV5-1	17	TRBJ2-3	many	TRBD1	TGCGCCAGCAGCCTAACACCGACAGGGCGCACCACAGATACGCAGTATTTT	CASSLTPTGRTTDTQYF
TRBV18	14	TRBJ2-1	.	TRBD1	TGTGCCAGCTCAAAAAACAGGGGTCGGAATGAGCAGTTCTTC	CASSKNRGRNEQFF
TRBV9	15	TRBJ2-7	.	.	TGTGCCAGCAGCGTTTCGGGAGCCGTCCCCTACGAGCAGTACTTC	CASSVSGAVPYEQYF
TRBV14	15	TRBJ2-7	few	.	TGCGCCAGCGGACCAGGCCAAGGGGCCTCCTACGAGCAGTACTTC	CASGPGQGASYEQYF
TRBV6-5	15	TRBJ1-2	.	.	TGTGCCAGCAGCCGTTCTGTAGTCAGGGACTATGGCTACACCTTC	CASSRSVVRDYGYTF
TRBV6-5	14	TRBJ1-2	.	.	TGTGCCAGCAGTTACTCGAACGTACCTAGGGGCTACACCTTC	CASSYSNVPRGYTF
TRBV18	15	TRBJ2-5	.	TRBD2	TGTGCCAGCTCACAACTAGCGGGGGTTAAAGAGACCCAGTACTTC	CASSQLAGVKETQYF
TRBV7-2	13	TRBJ1-2	few	.	TGTGCCAGCAGTAACGACAGGTTCTATGGCTACACCTTC	CASSNDRFYGYTF
TRBV7-2	15	TRBJ1-6	once	.	TGTGCCAGCAGCTTAGAGGGGGGGCGTATTTCACCCCTCCACTTT	CASSLEGGRISPLHF
TRBV28	16	TRBJ2-5	.	TRBD1	TGTGCCAGCAGACACCAGGACAGGGGGCGTCAAGAGACCCAGTACTTC	CASRHQDRGRQETQYF
TRBV3-1/TRBV3-2	15	TRBJ2-2	.	.	TGTGCCAGCAGCGCTCGCCTTAGCGTCACCGGGGAGCTGTTTTTT	CASSARLSVTGELFF
TRBV5-1	15	TRBJ1-4	once	TRBD1	TGCGCCAGCAGCACGGGACAGTCATTTAATGAAAAACTGTTTTTT	CASSTGQSFNEKLFF
TRBV4-3	16	TRBJ1-4	.	.	TGCGCCAGCAGCCCCGGGACACTTGCAACTAATGAAAAACTGTTTTTT	CASSPGTLATNEKLFF
TRBV6-5	13	TRBJ1-2	few	.	TGTGCCAGCACCACGCTGCGGGTCTATGGCTACACCTTC	CASTTLRVYGYTF
TRBV5-4	15	TRBJ2-7	.	TRBD1	TGTGCCAGCAGCCCTCCCGGGACAGGGCGCTACGAGCAGTACTTC	CASSPPGTGRYEQYF
TRBV6-6	15	TRBJ2-7	.	TRBD1	TGTGCCAGCAGTCACCGGGACAGGTTTTCCTACGAGCAGTACTTC	CASSHRDRFSYEQYF
TRBV6-2/TRBV6-3	15	TRBJ2-5	.	.	TGTGCCAGCAGTCCGGACAGTAAGGCCCAAGAGACCCAGTACTTC	CASSPDSKAQETQYF
TRBV12-3/TRBV12-4	13	TRBJ2-1	.	TRBD1	TGTGCCAGCAGTCGACAGGGGGGCGATGAGCAGTTCTTC	CASSRQGGDEQFF
TRBV4-1	15	TRBJ1-1	.	.	TGCGCCAGCAGCCAAGGATGGGGAGCGTACACTGAAGCTTTCTTT	CASSQGWGAYTEAFF
TRBV9	15	TRBJ1-3	.	.	TGTGCCAGCAGCGCAGACTCCCTTCGGGGAAACACCATATATTTT	CASSADSLRGNTIYF
TRBV5-6	14	TRBJ1-2	.	.	TGTGCCAGCAGCTTGTCCGGGGTCGACTATGGCTACACCTTC	CASSLSGVDYGYTF
TRBV21-1	14	TRBJ1-2	.	.	TGTGCCAGCAGCAAAGTACACGGGGTCTGGGGCTACACCTTC	CASSKVHGVWGYTF
TRBV6-5	13	TRBJ2-3	.	.	TGTGCCAGCAGTTACCGGGACACAGATACGCAGTATTTT	CASSYRDTDTQYF
TRBV28	18	TRBJ2-1	few	TRBD1	TGTGCCAGCAGTCCCCGGGACAGGGGGTCGGGGCCGGGCAATGAGCAGTTCTTC	CASSPRDRGSGPGNEQFF
TRBV6-5	14	TRBJ2-7	.	.	TGTGCCAGCAGCCCCGCCCCCGAGGAAGGCGAGCAGTACTTC	CASSPAPEEGEQYF
TRBV4-3	20	TRBJ1-4	.	.	TGCGCCAGCAGCCAAGGTTTTCAGGGCGCCCTCAGTGCAACTAATGAAAAACTGTTTTTT	CASSQGFQGALSATNEKLFF
TRBV14	18	TRBJ2-5	.	TRBD1	TGTGCCAGCAGCCGACGCTTGGGACAGGGGGCATTCAGAGAGACCCAGTACTTC	CASSRRLGQGAFRETQYF
TRBV7-2	13	TRBJ1-4	.	.	TGTGCCACTGCGGGACGGTTTAATGAAAAACTGTTTTTT	CATAGRFNEKLFF
TRBV19	16	TRBJ2-7	once	TRBD1	TGTGCCAGTAGTCTACTAGGGACAGAGATGACCTACGAGCAGTACTTC	CASSLLGTEMTYEQYF
TRBV9	14	TRBJ1-3	few	.	TGTGCCAGCAGCCACAGGACCTCTGGAAACACCATATATTTT	CASSHRTSGNTIYF
TRBV18	15	TRBJ1-1	.	TRBD1	TGTGCCAGCTCACCAACGACAGGGAGAGACACTGAAGCTTTCTTT	CASSPTTGRDTEAFF
TRBV9	15	TRBJ1-4	once	TRBD1	TGTGCCAGCAGCGCCCGGACAGGGGTGAATGAAAAACTGTTTTTT	CASSARTGVNEKLFF
TRBV6-5	15	TRBJ1-6	.	.	TGTGCCAGCAGTTTGGAGGGTACGGAATATTCACCCCTCCACTTT	CASSLEGTEYSPLHF
TRBV7-2	16	TRBJ1-5	.	TRBD1	TGTGCCAGCAGCTTAGCGACAGGGAATAGCAATCAGCCCCAGCATTTT	CASSLATGNSNQPQHF
TRBV19	18	TRBJ2-6	.	TRBD1	TGTGCCAGTAGTATCATGGGACAGGCGAGCTCTGGGGCCAACGTCCTGACTTTC	CASSIMGQASSGANVLTF
TRBV29-1	13	TRBJ1-3	.	.	TGCAGCGCCGGACAGAGCTCTGGAAACACCATATATTTT	CSAGQSSGNTIYF
TRBV5-5	15	TRBJ1-5	few	.	TGTGCCAGCAGCTTGGGACCAGGGAGCAATCAGCCCCAGCATTTT	CASSLGPGSNQPQHF
TRBV7-2	14	TRBJ1-6	.	.	TGTGCCAGCAGCCCCGTCTCCTATAATTCACCCCTCCACTTT	CASSPVSYNSPLHF
TRBV5-6	13	TRBJ1-2	.	.	TGTGCCAGCAGCTCCCTACTCGTCCATGGCTACACCTTC	CASSSLLVHGYTF
TRBV5-1	14	TRBJ2-7	.	.	TGCGCCAGCAGCTTGAACCCGAGCTCCTACGAGCAGTACTTC	CASSLNPSSYEQYF
TRBV7-2	15	TRBJ2-3	once	TRBD2	TGTGCCAGCAGCCCCATGGGGACTAGCGGAGATACGCAGTATTTT	CASSPMGTSGDTQYF
TRBV18	17	TRBJ1-3	.	TRBD1	TGTGCCAGCCAGGGTGCGGGACAGGGGATCTTTGGAAACACCATATATTTT	CASQGAGQGIFGNTIYF
TRBV11-3	13	TRBJ2-7	.	TRBD1	TGTGCCAGCAGCTCGAGCTACAGGGGACCTCAGTACTTC	CASSSSYRGPQYF
TRBV20-1	13	TRBJ1-1	.	.	TGCAGTGCTAGTCACCCGGGTGGGACTGAAGCTTTCTTT	CSASHPGGTEAFF
TRBV7-3	14	TRBJ2-5	.	.	TGTGCCAGCAGCTTAGCAGGATCCCAAGAGACCCAGTACTTC	CASSLAGSQETQYF
TRBV24-1	15	TRBJ2-5	.	TRBD1	TGTGCCACCAGTGACCACCGACAGGGCCAAGAGACCCAGTACTTC	CATSDHRQGQETQYF
TRBV6-1	15	TRBJ2-1	once	.	TGTGCCAGCATTGAATCGACTGTACTTTACAATGAGCAGTTCTTC	CASIESTVLYNEQFF
TRBV28	15	TRBJ2-2	once	TRBD1	TGTGCCAGCAGTCCTACGACAGGGTCCACCGGGGAGCTGTTTTTT	CASSPTTGSTGELFF
TRBV19	14	TRBJ2-1	.	TRBD1	TGTGCCAGTAGTAAGGGACAGGGAAAAAATGAGCAGTTCTTC	CASSKGQGKNEQFF
TRBV9	13	TRBJ1-1	.	TRBD1	TGTGCCAGCAGCGTAGATCGGACAGGGGATCCCGTTTTT	CASSVDRTGDPVF